These T cell receptor beta chains were read from a single sample in a study of T cell repertoires in cytomegalovirus infection. TCRdb reanalysed the reads using MiXCR and keeps one entry per CDR3 protein. The data show around 450,000 distinct CDR3 sequences, roughly a third seen once. Sequenced input: PBMCs. These receptors all stem from a human donor in good health (CMV status not recorded). Some clones in this sample may be carry-over from other donors' samples. Each CDR3 is given with its conserved first and last residue. D genes are given only for firm matches. Clone size is shown for a subset of rows, as once, few, many or a class of expanded clone.

>TRBJ2-2|TRBV6-2/TRBV6-3|.|.
TGTGCCAGTGGCAGGGGATACACCGGGGAGCTGTTTTTT
CASGRGYTGELFF
>TRBJ2-4|TRBV7-2|few|TRBD1
TGTGCCAGCAGCTCGGACAGGGTTAAAAACATTCAGTACTTC
CASSSDRVKNIQYF
>TRBJ2-1|TRBV5-3|once|TRBD1
TGTGCCAGCAGCCGTAATACCGGGACAGGGGGTGACAATGAGCAGTTCTTC
CASSRNTGTGGDNEQFF
>TRBJ2-3|TRBV7-8|few|TRBD2
TGTGCCAGCAGCACAGGACTAGCAAGGACTAGCACAGATACGCAGTATTTT
CASSTGLARTSTDTQYF
>TRBJ2-2|TRBV19|.|TRBD2
TGTGCCAGTAAACCCGGGGGGGAGGCGACCGGGGAGCTGTTTTTT
CASKPGGEATGELFF
>TRBJ2-3|TRBV7-6|.|.
TGTGCCAGCAGCCAGCCCGGGCGGTGGGGCCCAGATACGCAGTATTTT
CASSQPGRWGPDTQYF
>TRBJ2-2|TRBV7-2|.|TRBD1
TGTGACAGCAGCTTGGACAGGTCTTGTTCCGGGGAGCTTTTTTTT
CDSSLDRSCSGELFF
>TRBJ2-5|TRBV2|.|.
TGTGCCAGCAGTCCTCAATGGTACCAAGAGACCCAGTACTTC
CASSPQWYQETQYF
>TRBJ1-1|TRBV7-2|few|TRBD1
TGTGCCAGCAGCTTAACCGGGACAGGGGACACTGAAGCTTTCTTT
CASSLTGTGDTEAFF
>TRBJ2-6|TRBV7-8|.|.
TGTGCCAGCAGCTTGGGGACCGGGGCCAACGTCCTGACTTTC
CASSLGTGANVLTF
>TRBJ1-5|TRBV7-6|few|TRBD1
TGTGCCAGCAGCTCCGGGACAGCCAATCAGCCCCAGCATTTT
CASSSGTANQPQHF
>TRBJ1-2|TRBV6-1|few|.
TGTGCCAGCAGTTCAGAGCTATACTACTACACCTTC
CASSSELYYYTF
>TRBJ2-2|TRBV6-1|.|.
TGTGCCAGCAGCGCACTCGCGAACACCGGGGAGCTGTTTTTT
CASSALANTGELFF
>TRBJ1-2|TRBV14|.|TRBD1
TGTGCCAGCAGCCTTCGGACAGGGGGCAGCCCCTACACCTTC
CASSLRTGGSPYTF
>TRBJ2-1|TRBV9|few|TRBD1
TGTGCCAGCAGCGCCAGGGGACAGTACAATGAGCAGTTCTTC
CASSARGQYNEQFF
>TRBJ2-5|TRBV5-1|few|.
TGCGCCAGCAGCCTGCGGGGAGAGGGGCACCAAGAGACCCAGTACTTC
CASSLRGEGHQETQYF
>TRBJ2-3|TRBV19|.|.
TGTGCCAGTACCCTGGACCCGGCGACAGATACGCAGTATTTT
CASTLDPATDTQYF
>TRBJ2-1|TRBV6-6|.|TRBD1
TGTGCCAGCAGTTACTCGGACAGGGTCCCGTACAATGAGCAGTTCTTC
CASSYSDRVPYNEQFF
>TRBJ1-2|TRBV20-1|.|.
TGCAGTGCTAGCGGGGGACCGGCTAACTGTGGCTACACCTTC
CSASGGPANCGYTF
>TRBJ1-2|TRBV5-5|.|.
TGTGCCAGCTCCGGAAACGAACACTATGGCTACACCTTC
CASSGNEHYGYTF
>TRBJ2-3|TRBV7-2|many|.
TGTGCCAGCAGCTCGAGGACTGGAGCGGCAGATACGCAGTATTTT
CASSSRTGAADTQYF
>TRBJ2-7|TRBV27|.|TRBD1
TGTGCCAGCAGTGTTTCCGGGACAGGTTTTCCCTACGAGCAGTACTTC
CASSVSGTGFPYEQYF
>TRBJ2-7|TRBV4-3|.|.
TGCGCCAGCAGCCAAGACCCGGGGGCCTACGAGCAGTACTTC
CASSQDPGAYEQYF
>TRBJ2-7|TRBV6-1|.|.
TGTGCCAGCAGCCCCCGGGCCGCAACCTACGAGCAGTACTTC
CASSPRAATYEQYF
>TRBJ2-7|TRBV12-3/TRBV12-4|.|.
TGTGCCAGCAGGCCAGGGCTTAACGGGCAGTACTTC
CASRPGLNGQYF
>TRBJ2-1|TRBV5-1|.|.
TGCGCCAGCAGCTTGACGGGACAAAGGAGCTCCTACAATGAGCAGTTCTTC
CASSLTGQRSSYNEQFF
>TRBJ2-7|TRBV11-2|.|.
TGTGCCAGCAGCACAAGTGACAGTAAAGACTACGAGCAGTACTTC
CASSTSDSKDYEQYF
>TRBJ1-1|TRBV11-2|.|.
TGTGCCAGCAGCTTAGGACAGACTTCACCCTCCACTGAAGCTTTCTTT
CASSLGQTSPSTEAFF
>TRBJ1-1|TRBV7-3|few|.
TGTGCCAGCAGCCCGGCCGGAGGGGACGGTGGAGCTTTCTTT
CASSPAGGDGGAFF
>TRBJ2-5|TRBV20-1|.|.
TGCAGTGCTACAATTGGAGAGACCCAGTACTTC
CSATIGETQYF
>TRBJ2-3|TRBV7-6|.|TRBD2
TGTGCCAGCAGCCCTCATTTACTAGCGGGGGTCGCCGATACGCAGTATTTT
CASSPHLLAGVADTQYF
>TRBJ1-5|TRBV6-5|few|.
TGTGCCAGCAGTTACTCGGTTGATAGCAATCAGCCCCAGCATTTT
CASSYSVDSNQPQHF
>TRBJ2-1|TRBV6-2/TRBV6-3|few|.
TGTGCCAGCAGTTTCGGAATACGGGACACCTTGGGGGTGCAGTTCTTC
CASSFGIRDTLGVQFF
>TRBJ2-3|TRBV19|.|TRBD2
TGTGCCAGTAGTATCCGTCCTTGGCGGGGGGGCACAGATACGCAGTATTTT
CASSIRPWRGGTDTQYF
>TRBJ1-4|TRBV7-9|.|.
TGTGCCAGCAGCCCCAGACAGGCGCGGGAAAAACTGTTTTTT
CASSPRQAREKLFF
>TRBJ2-1|TRBV11-2|.|.
TGTGCCAGCAGCTTAGAGCCCGAGGGGAGCTCCTACAATGAGCAGTTCTTC
CASSLEPEGSSYNEQFF
>TRBJ1-1|TRBV28|.|TRBD1
TGTGCCAGCACCCCTCTTCGGGACAGGGGACCGAACACTGAAGCTTTCTTT
CASTPLRDRGPNTEAFF
>TRBJ2-5|TRBV7-2|few|TRBD2
TGTGCCAGCAGCCCACGGACTAGCGGGGGGGCTTCGTCAGAGACCCAGTACTTC
CASSPRTSGGASSETQYF
>TRBJ1-6|TRBV7-2|many|.
TGTGCCAGCAGCCCCTCCTGGGGGGGGCGGCAACCCCTCCACTTT
CASSPSWGGRQPLHF
>TRBJ1-4|TRBV7-6|.|TRBD1
TGTGCAAGCAGCTTAGTGGGGACAGGTGATAGTGAAAAACTGTTTTTT
CASSLVGTGDSEKLFF
>TRBJ2-2|TRBV12-3/TRBV12-4|many|.
TGTGCCAGCAGTTTCCTACGAGCTGGGGAGCTGTTTTTT
CASSFLRAGELFF
>TRBJ1-1|TRBV27|few|.
TGTGCCAGCAGTTTAAACAGCCGCACTGAAGCTTTCTTT
CASSLNSRTEAFF
>TRBJ2-1|TRBV7-2|many|TRBD1
TGTGCCAGCACCCTACTAACAGGGGGTCGCAGAAATGAGCAGTTCTTC
CASTLLTGGRRNEQFF
>TRBJ2-7|TRBV20-1|.|.
TGCAGTGCTAGAGATCGGACTAACGAGCAGTACTTC
CSARDRTNEQYF
>TRBJ1-4|TRBV27|.|.
TGTGCCAGCAGTTCGATCTCGACGCGAGAGAAACTGTTTTTT
CASSSISTREKLFF
>TRBJ2-1|TRBV6-6|.|.
TGTGCCAGCAGCCTTATATCCTCATCTAGGAACTCCTACAATGAGCATTTCTTC
CASSLISSSRNSYNEHFF
>TRBJ2-3|TRBV20-1|.|TRBD2
TGCAGTGCTAGAGCCCAACTGTGGCGGGGGACCTGGTATACTCAGTATTTT
CSARAQLWRGTWYTQYF
>TRBJ1-1|TRBV15|.|.
TGTTACACCAGCAGAGATTTTAAAGCTGAAACTTTCTTT
CYTSRDFKAETFF
>TRBJ1-3|TRBV29-1|.|.
TGCAGCGTAAGTCTACAGTGGCAGGGGCCAACTGGAAACACCATATATTTT
CSVSLQWQGPTGNTIYF
>TRBJ2-7|TRBV29-1|.|TRBD2
TGCAGCGTTGGAAGGGGAGGGCCCGAGCAGTACTTC
CSVGRGGPEQYF
>TRBJ2-2|TRBV12-5|many|.
TGTGCTAGTGGTACAGGGTTACCCGGGGAGCTGTTTTTT
CASGTGLPGELFF
>TRBJ2-1|TRBV6-2/TRBV6-3|.|TRBD2
TGTGCCAGCAGTTCCGGACTAGCGGGGGTGTACTACAATGAGCAGTTCTTC
CASSSGLAGVYYNEQFF
>TRBJ2-7|TRBV2|.|TRBD2
TGTGCCAGCAGCGAAAGGAGCGGGGGCCGATCCTACGAGCAGTACTTC
CASSERSGGRSYEQYF
>TRBJ2-7|TRBV20-1|.|.
TGCAGTGCTTACACTCCGGGAGTCTACGAGCAGTACTTC
CSAYTPGVYEQYF
>TRBJ2-1|TRBV6-5|.|.
TGTGCCAGCAGTCCTTCCCCTAGCCTCAATGAGCAGTTCTTC
CASSPSPSLNEQFF
>TRBJ2-1|TRBV24-1|few|TRBD2
TGTGCCACTCAACTAGCGGGGGGGCCGAGGGGCAATGAGCAGTTCTTC
CATQLAGGPRGNEQFF
>TRBJ2-7|TRBV7-9|few|TRBD2
TGTGCCAGCAGCGCTTCTGGGAGGGTCGACGAGCAGTACTTC
CASSASGRVDEQYF
>TRBJ2-1|TRBV6-2/TRBV6-3|few|TRBD1
TGTGCCAGCAGTCACCGGGACAGGGAGTCCAATGAGCAGTTCTTC
CASSHRDRESNEQFF
>TRBJ1-5|TRBV6-5|few|TRBD1
TGTGCCAGCAGTCAATGGGACAGGCTACAGCCCCAGCATTTT
CASSQWDRLQPQHF
>TRBJ2-1|TRBV20-1|.|TRBD2
TGCAGTGCTAGAGCCCTAGCGGGGGGGCAGTACAATGAGCAGTTCTTC
CSARALAGGQYNEQFF